The 29 T cell receptor beta chains below all came from one sample that was sequenced in a study of T-cell memory formation after mild COVID-19. Each CDR3 protein is one row after TCRdb ran MiXCR on the 5' RACE reads. The sample lists approximately 260,000 distinct CDR3 sequences; 16% were seen once. Sequenced input: PBMCs or a T cell subset sorted from them (not recorded which). The receptors were sampled from a man between 18 and 29 years old who had mild COVID-19 (a few samples of this study predate the infection). Cell type and time point are not known.

The V and J genes are TRBV20-1 and TRBJ2-3; TRBD2 matches 7 bases. The CDR3 covers 15 residues. Per the germline V gene, CDR1 is DFQATT and CDR2 is SNEGSKA (reference sequence). Trimming removed 2 bases from V and 2 bases from J; junction bases left unmatched: 7. This chain's CDR3 is CSARWPSGFTDTQYF. Written as DNA, the CDR3 is TGCAGTGCTAGATGGCCTAGCGGCTTCACAGATACGCAGTATTTT.

This clonotype was recorded at least ten times. The chain combines TRBV7-2 with TRBJ1-6, with D unclear. This CDR3 contains 11 residues. V lost 2 bases and J 7 bases, leaving 0 bases between the germline ends. Germline CDR1 SGHTA, CDR2 FQGNSA. CDR3 protein: CASSLNSPLHF. CDR3 sequence (DNA): TGTGCCAGCAGCTTAAATTCACCCCTCCACTTT.

V gene TRBV18 combines with J gene TRBJ1-5; 9 bases are shared with TRBD1. Germline values: CDR1 KGHSH, CDR2 LQKENI. Trimming cost V 2 bases and J 5 bases; bases outside gene matches: 7. CDR3 size: 16 residues. CDR3 DNA: TGTGCCAGCTCACCATTCATGGGACAGGGTGATCAGCCCCAGCATTTT. This gives the protein CASSPFMGQGDQPQHF. Combining the CDR3 with reference TRBV18 and TRBJ1-5 gives the whole variable domain NAGVMQNPRHLVRRRGQEARLRCSPMKGHSHVYWYRQLPEEGLKFMVYLQKENIIDESGMPKERFSAEFPKEGPSILRIQQVVRGDSAAYFCASSPFMGQGDQPQHFGDGTRLSIL.

This clonotype has a handful of counts. The rearrangement joins TRBV7-6 to TRBJ2-5; TRBD1 matches at 8 bases. V was clipped by 2 bases and J by 5 bases; unmatched bases: 13. This CDR3 is built from 17 residues. Germline V CDR1 and CDR2: SGHVS, FNYEAQ. CDR3 loop: CASSLLPGQGTGETQYF. The CDR3 region has the DNA TGTGCCAGCAGCTTACTCCCTGGACAGGGTACAGGGGAGACCCAGTACTTC.

This chain uses TRBV20-1 with TRBJ2-1; D remains ambiguous. Germline CDR1 reads DFQATT; CDR2 reads SNEGSKA (reference sequence). This CDR3 is built from 13 residues. Trimming stripped 0 bases from V and 6 bases from J, with 9 bases between. The CDR3 sequence is CSARDPPLNEQFF. As DNA, the CDR3 is TGCAGTGCTAGAGATCCCCCCCTCAATGAGCAGTTCTTC.

This clonotype was found a few times. The genes are TRBV5-1 and TRBJ2-1; 14 bases match TRBD2. The trim removed 4 bases at V and 6 bases at J, leaving 6 bases unmatched. The CDR3 extends over 16 amino acids. The germline gives CDR1 SGHRS, CDR2 YFSETQ. The CDR3 region has the DNA TGCGCCAGCAGCGCCCTGACTAGCGGGGGGGCCAATGAGCAGTTCTTC. It specifies CASSALTSGGANEQFF.

V usage is TRBV4-3 and J usage is TRBJ1-1, with D possibly matching TRBD1 (5 bases). The CDR3 totals 15 residues. Germline V gives CDR1 LGHNA, CDR2 YSLEER. V was clipped by 4 bases and J by 0 bases, with 12 bases between them. The CDR3: CASSPVDRLNTEAFF. The CDR3 DNA sequence: TGCGCCAGCAGCCCCGTAGACAGACTGAACACTGAAGCTTTCTTT.

This clonotype was seen a handful of times. The chain has TRBV7-9 and TRBJ1-6; D is uncertain. Germline CDR1 is SEHNR and CDR2 is FQNEAQ (reference sequence). V gave up 5 bases and J gave up 9 bases, with 14 bases separating them. CDR3 length: 14 residues. CDR3 sequence: CASSPFGGSSPLHF. CDR3 coding DNA: TGTGCCAGCAGCCCGTTTGGTGGGAGTTCACCCCTCCACTTT.

The sample holds a few counts of this clonotype. The gene calls are TRBV7-9 and TRBJ2-7; D is ambiguous. The CDR3 runs 16 residues. V was clipped by 1 base and J by 7 bases, with 20 bases between them. The germline CDR1 and CDR2 sequences are SEHNR and FQNEAQ (reference sequence). Here the CDR3 reads CASSLDPARVPLEQYF. The CDR3 bases are TGTGCCAGCAGCTTAGATCCAGCTCGGGTCCCACTAGAGCAGTACTTC.

This clonotype has more than one count but fewer than ten. This chain connects TRBV4-1 to TRBJ2-7; 10 bases fit TRBD2. The CDR3 is 15 amino acids. V trimming: 6 bases; J trimming: 1 base; junction bases outside the gene matches: 6. From germline, CDR1 is MGHRA and CDR2 YSYEKL. The CDR3 coding sequence is TGCGCCAGCAGGCCCCTAGCGGGGGTTTCCTACGAGCAGTACTTC. This encodes CASRPLAGVSYEQYF.

The V call is TRBV19, the J call TRBJ2-3; D possibly uses TRBD1 or TRBD2 (7 bases each). Trimming took 11 bases from V and 4 from J, leaving 19 bases between them. From germline, CDR1 is LNHDA and CDR2 SQIVND (reference sequence). This CDR3 region has 14 residues. The CDR3 reads CASQGGAGPDTQYF. The CDR3 DNA follows: TGTGCCTCTCAGGGGGGGGCTGGCCCAGATACGCAGTATTTT.

This clonotype turned up a few times. This sequence joins TRBV7-7 and TRBJ2-2; D is uncertain. The CDR3 covers 14 residues. Germline CDR1 and CDR2: SSHAT and FNYEAQ (reference sequence). V was pared by 5 bases and J by 6 bases, with 13 bases between. The DNA of the CDR3 is TGTGCCAGCAGCCCCGACCCGAGGCCCGGGGAGCTGTTTTTT. The encoded protein is CASSPDPRPGELFF.

The CDR3 coding sequence is TGTGCCAGCTCACCAAAGGGATTCAGCACAGATACGCAGTATTTT. Translated: CASSPKGFSTDTQYF. The V gene is TRBV18, the J gene TRBJ2-3; D unclear. From germline, CDR1 is KGHSH and CDR2 LQKENI. Trimming removed 2 bases at V and 0 bases at J, with 9 bases between. This CDR3 has 15 amino acids.

The chain combines TRBV7-3 with TRBJ2-3, with 7 nucleotides matching TRBD2. CDR1 and CDR2 from the germline V gene are SGHTA and FQGTGA. This CDR3 is built from 19 residues. V lost 2 bases and J lost 0; bases outside the gene matches: 14. CDR3 sequence (DNA): TGTGCCAGCAGCTTACCTGCGGGAGCCCTGAGTTCTAGCACAGATACGCAGTATTTT. Its protein product is CASSLPAGALSSSTDTQYF.

The chain recombines TRBV7-2 with TRBJ2-3; TRBD2 matches 12 bases. V shed 1 base and J 4 bases; nucleotides not matched to a gene: 3. Germline V gene lookup returns CDR1 SGHTA and CDR2 FQGNSA. The CDR3 has 16 amino acids. The CDR3 protein is CASSLGPSGGADTQYF. For the CDR3, the DNA is TGTGCCAGCAGCTTAGGCCCTAGCGGGGGGGCAGATACGCAGTATTTT.

V gene TRBV12-3 or TRBV12-4 combines with J gene TRBJ1-5; D is undetermined. The CDR3 is 16 residues long. V lost 5 bases to trimming and J lost 0 bases, with 14 bases between them. The CDR3 DNA reads TGTGCCAGCAGTCAACTCGCTGGCTTTAGCAATCAGCCCCAGCATTTT. Its translation is CASSQLAGFSNQPQHF.

The CDR3 is CASSLWEGQPQHF. DNA of the CDR3: TGTGCCAGCAGTTTGTGGGAGGGTCAGCCCCAGCATTTT. This sequence joins TRBV12-3 or TRBV12-4 and TRBJ1-5, with unresolved D. The germline V and J ends were trimmed by 3 bases and 6 bases, with 9 bases remaining between them. CDR3 length: 13 residues.

This clonotype was counted between two and nine times. This chain links TRBV7-2 with TRBJ2-7, with D uncertain. Germline values: CDR1 SGHTA, CDR2 FQGNSA. The V end lost 3 bases, the J end lost 3 bases, and 12 bases lay between the germline ends. The CDR3 contains 14 residues. CDR3: CASSFGSYLYEQYF. The CDR3 DNA reads TGTGCCAGCAGCTTTGGGTCATACCTCTACGAGCAGTACTTC.

This clonotype was picked up a small number of times. The CDR3 coding sequence is TGCAGCGTTGCCCGTGGGAACGATGAGCAGTTCTTC. Residues: CSVARGNDEQFF. The chain carries TRBV29-1 and TRBJ2-1; D gene ambiguous. The CDR3 length is 12 residues. Germline CDR1 and CDR2: SQVTM and ANQGSEA. The germline V and J ends were trimmed by 4 bases and 8 bases, with 12 bases remaining between them.

DNA for the CDR3: TGTGCCTGGAGTGTACTGGCACTGGGAAACACCATATATTTT. Residues: CAWSVLALGNTIYF. The V call is TRBV30, the J call TRBJ1-3; the D is unclear. This CDR3 region has 14 residues. V lost 0 bases and J lost 4, with 10 bases in between. The germline V gene encodes CDR1 GTSNPN and CDR2 SVGIG (reference sequence). The full variable domain, in which reference TRBV30 and TRBJ1-3 provide the parts outside the CDR3, is SQTIHQWPATLVQPVGSPLSLECTVEGTSNPNLYWYRQAAGRGLQLLFYSVGIGQISSEVPQNLSASRPQDRQFILSSKKLLLSDSGFYLCAWSVLALGNTIYFGEGSWLTVV.

This clonotype has more than one count but fewer than ten. The rearrangement links TRBV5-1 to TRBJ1-4; possible D gene TRBD1, 6 bases. Germline V gene sequence: CDR1 SGHRS, CDR2 YFSETQ. The CDR3 sequence is 14 residues long. The V end was cut by 2 bases, the J end by 5 bases, with 10 bases between. CDR3 amino acids: CASSFSGTNEKLFF. In nucleotides, the CDR3 is TGCGCCAGCAGCTTTTCCGGGACAAATGAAAAACTGTTTTTT.

This rearrangement joins TRBV4-2 to TRBJ2-6; 11 nucleotides align to TRBD2. J lost 0 bases, V lost 5 bases, and 15 bases had no gene match. The CDR3 has 21 residues. Germline V gene lookup returns CDR1 LGHNA and CDR2 YNFKEQ. CDR3 amino acids: CASSLTSGTWSGLSGANVLTF. The CDR3, as DNA: TGTGCCAGCAGCTTGACTAGCGGGACCTGGTCCGGCCTCTCTGGGGCCAACGTCCTGACTTTC.

This clonotype occurred a few times. The V and J genes are TRBV3-1 and TRBJ1-1; 10 bases are shared with TRBD1. Germline-derived CDR1 and CDR2 are LGHDT and YNNKEL (reference sequence). J gave up 6 bases and V 0 bases, and 4 bases lay outside the gene matches. The CDR3 has 15 amino acids. CDR3 bases: TGTGCCAGCAGCCAAGAAGGACAGGGGGGGCCTGAAGCTTTCTTT. It is translated as CASSQEGQGGPEAFF.

This clonotype has more than one count but fewer than ten. The V and J genes are TRBV7-8 and TRBJ1-2, with D unclear. The CDR3 loop spans 16 amino acids. Trimming shortened V by 0 bases and J by 0 bases, and 11 bases separated the two germline ends. The germline CDR1 and CDR2 sequences are SGHVS and FQNEAQ. CDR3 protein: CASSLAREPANYGYTF. The CDR3 DNA follows: TGTGCCAGCAGCTTAGCCCGGGAGCCGGCTAACTATGGCTACACCTTC. Full variable domain (missing parts from reference TRBV7-8 and TRBJ1-2): GAGVSQSPRYKVAKRGQDVALRCDPISGHVSLFWYQQALGQGPEFLTYFQNEAQLDKSGLPSDRFFAERPEGSVSTLKIQRTQQEDSAVYLCASSLAREPANYGYTFGSGTRLTVV.

In this sample, this clonotype turned up a few times. The rearrangement links TRBV7-2 to TRBJ1-6; no firm D call. The CDR3 runs 13 residues. The V gene lost 6 bases and the J gene lost 4 bases, with 7 bases spanning the gap. Germline V gene sequence: CDR1 SGHTA, CDR2 FQGNSA. CDR3 in amino acids: CASRREYNSPLHF. CDR3 nucleotides: TGTGCCAGCAGGAGGGAATATAATTCACCCCTCCACTTT.

This clonotype appeared a few times. The chain recombines TRBV18 with TRBJ1-3, with TRBD1 identical over 7 bases. V lost 4 bases to trimming and J lost 0 bases; unmatched junction nucleotides: 3. CDR3 size: 15 residues. Germline CDR1 reads KGHSH; CDR2 reads LQKENI. Written as DNA, the CDR3 is TGTGCCAGCTCACAGACAGGGCTCTCTGGAAACACCATATATTTT. Protein sequence: CASSQTGLSGNTIYF.

Remarks on this clonotype: One junction end does not reproduce the germline sequence, and a read error may be involved. The chain combines TRBV7-3 with TRBJ1-1; 7 nucleotides agree with TRBD1. Germline V gives CDR1 SGHTA, CDR2 FQGTGA. There are 13 residues in the CDR3. DNA of the CDR3: TGTGCCAGCAGCATAACTGGACAGGACTATGCTTTCTTT. Translated, it gives CASSITGQDYAFF. The full variable domain, its missing parts supplied by reference TRBV7-3 and TRBJ1-1, is GAGVSQTPSNKVTEKGKYVELRCDPISGHTALYWYRQSLGQGPEFLIYFQGTGAADDSGLPNDRFFAVRPEGSVSTLKIQRTERGDSAVYLCASSITGQDYAFFGQGTRLTVV.

This clonotype was counted only a few times. The V call is TRBV12-3 or TRBV12-4, the J call TRBJ1-2, with D uncertain. The length of the CDR3 is 17 residues. V was clipped by 6 bases and J by 4 bases, with 24 bases between them. The CDR3 coding sequence is TGTGCCAGCAGCGCTGCTCGGGCAGCCCAGCGTGTCTATGGCTACACCTTC. As protein: CASSAARAAQRVYGYTF.

The rearrangement links TRBV5-6 to TRBJ2-6; D tentatively fits TRBD1 or TRBD2 (5 bases each). From germline, CDR1 is SGHDT and CDR2 YYEEEE. V was pared by 4 bases and J by 0 bases, with 8 bases between. The CDR3 totals 15 residues. The CDR3 bases are TGTGCCAGCAGCGGGACCCGCTCTGGGGCCAACGTCCTGACTTTC. Its protein product is CASSGTRSGANVLTF. The complete variable domain, with remaining parts taken from reference TRBV5-6 and TRBJ2-6, reads DAGVTQSPTHLIKTRGQQVTLRCSPKSGHDTVSWYQQALGQGPQFIFQYYEEEERQRGNFPDRFSGHQFPNYSSELNVNALLLGDSALYLCASSGTRSGANVLTFGAGSRLTVL.